One sample yielded the 12 T cell receptor beta chains listed below, sequenced in a study of cytomegalovirus exposure and HLA in healthy donors. PCR used 60 Vbeta primers and 13 Jbeta primers. Method: immunoSEQ multiplex PCR; TCRdb's copy keeps in-frame clones and lacks some. The sample carries approximately 150,000 clones, approximately 80% recorded once. Specimen: PBMCs. The source is a woman aged 18-29 years in good health and CMV-seronegative.

The V and J genes are TRBV5-5 and TRBJ1-1; D not certain. The CDR3 contains 13 residues. V was trimmed by 3 bases and J by 8 bases, leaving 14 bases between them. CDR1 and CDR2 (germline): SGHKS, YYEKEE (reference sequence). CDR3 bases: TGTGCCAGCAGCTCGACCCTCGGAGGGGAAGCTTTCTTT. Its protein product is CASSSTLGGEAFF. Using reference TRBV5-5 and TRBJ1-1 for the parts outside the CDR3, the full variable domain is DAGVTQSPTHLIKTRGQQVTLRCSPISGHKSVSWYQQVLGQGPQFIFQYYEKEERGRGNFPDRFSARQFPNYSSELNVNALLLGDSALYLCASSSTLGGEAFFGQGTRLTVV.

The rearrangement joins TRBV7-2 to TRBJ2-5, with D uncertain. Trimming removed 5 bases from V and 4 bases from J, with 11 bases in between. This CDR3 contains 13 residues. The germline CDR1 and CDR2 sequences are SGHTA and FQGNSA. In nucleotides, the CDR3 is TGTGCCAGCAGCCGTTCGTCGGTAGAGACCCAGTACTTC. Residues: CASSRSSVETQYF.

There are a few counts of this clone. CDR3 sequence reads: CASRPQGGPYEQYF. CDR3 bases: TGTGCCAGCAGGCCCCAGGGGGGCCCCTACGAGCAGTACTTC. The chain recombines TRBV5-6 with TRBJ2-5, with D perhaps TRBD1 (7 bases). The end of the DNA fits TRBJ2-7 better, so the J call may be wrong. The CDR3 extends over 14 amino acids. Germline CDR1 and CDR2: SGHDT and YYEEEE.

This rearrangement joins TRBV13 to TRBJ2-5, with TRBD2 matching over 11 bases. J gave up 2 bases and V 7 bases, and 18 bases lay outside the gene matches. CDR3 length equals 19 residues. Germline CDR1 is PRHDT and CDR2 is FYEKMQ (reference sequence). Here the CDR3 DNA reads TGTGCCAGCACCCTAAGGGGGGGGACTAGCGGACTATCGCAAGAGACCCAGTACTTC. The encoded protein is CASTLRGGTSGLSQETQYF.

The rearrangement joins TRBV5-1 to TRBJ2-3, with D perhaps matching TRBD1 (6 bases). Germline values: CDR1 SGHRS, CDR2 YFSETQ. The CDR3 spans 17 residues. Trimming took 0 bases from V and 3 from J, leaving 17 bases between them. CDR3 loop: CASSLGLMDSPTDTQYF. The DNA of the CDR3 is TGCGCCAGCAGCTTGGGACTAATGGACAGTCCAACAGATACGCAGTATTTT.

The V gene is TRBV5-1, the J gene TRBJ2-2, with TRBD1 matching over 10 bases. There are 16 residues in the CDR3. Germline assignment: CDR1 SGHRS and CDR2 YFSETQ. Trimming took 1 base from V and 7 from J; bases not matched to a gene: 7. The CDR3 DNA reads TGCGCCAGCAGCTTGCGGGGACAGGGGCTTAACGGGGAGCTGTTTTTT. Encoded protein: CASSLRGQGLNGELFF.

The chain uses TRBV7-2 and TRBJ1-1; a weak D match, TRBD1 (5 bases). This CDR3 is built from 13 residues. The germline V and J ends were trimmed by 5 bases and 9 bases, with 16 bases remaining between them. CDR1 is SGHTA and CDR2 is FQGNSA in the germline V gene. The CDR3 loop reads CASSLSGGGKAFF. Here the CDR3 DNA reads TGTGCCAGCAGCCTCTCGGGGGGTGGAAAAGCTTTCTTT.

This rearrangement joins TRBV7-2 to TRBJ2-3; perhaps TRBD2 as D (5 bases). The CDR3 runs 17 residues. The V gene's germline CDR1 is SGHTA and CDR2 FQGNSA. The germline V and J ends were trimmed by 4 bases and 0 bases, with 17 bases remaining between them. CDR3 protein: CASSWPESGLSTDTQYF. The CDR3 DNA reads as TGTGCCAGCAGCTGGCCCGAGTCGGGATTAAGCACAGATACGCAGTATTTT. Based on the CDR3 plus reference TRBV7-2 and TRBJ2-3, the full variable domain is GAGVSQSPSNKVTEKGKDVELRCDPISGHTALYWYRQSLGQGLEFLIYFQGNSAPDKSGLPSDRFSAERTGGSVSTLTIQRTQQEDSAVYLCASSWPESGLSTDTQYFGPGTRLTVL.

The chain links TRBV5-1 to TRBJ1-2; possible D gene TRBD1, 6 bases. CDR3 length: 14 amino acids. The V and J ends lost 3 bases and 4 bases respectively, with 13 bases between them. CDR1 SGHRS and CDR2 YFSETQ come from the germline V gene. The CDR3 is CASSSGTRSYGYTF. The CDR3 DNA follows: TGCGCCAGCAGCTCCGGGACACGAAGCTATGGCTACACCTTC.

The genes are TRBV7-9 and TRBJ1-1; TRBD1 might be the D (5 bases). CDR1 and CDR2 (germline): SEHNR, FQNEAQ (reference sequence). The CDR3 length is 15 residues. V was pared by 1 base and J by 6 bases, with 15 bases between. The CDR3 protein is CASSLVTGSLAEAFF. CDR3 nucleotide sequence: TGTGCCAGCAGCTTAGTTACAGGCTCCCTAGCTGAAGCTTTCTTT.

The rearrangement links TRBV7-9 to TRBJ2-1; 10 bases match TRBD2. The trim removed 2 bases at V and 7 bases at J, leaving 14 bases unmatched. The CDR3 length is 18 residues. Germline loops: CDR1 SEHNR, CDR2 FQNEAQ (reference sequence). The CDR3 nucleotides read TGTGCCAGCAGCTTATCGTCCCTAGCGGGAGAGTGGGGTAATGAGCAGTTCTTC. Its protein is CASSLSSLAGEWGNEQFF.

The chain joins TRBV7-9 to TRBJ2-1; 10 bases are a match to TRBD2. The CDR3 extends over 18 amino acids. V lost 10 bases and J lost 0; bases outside the gene matches: 15. In germline, CDR1 is SEHNR, CDR2 FQNEAQ (reference sequence). The CDR3 region has the DNA TGTGCCATGATAGACGGTGGACTAGCGGAGGCCTCCTACAATGAGCAGTTCTTC. Amino acid sequence: CAMIDGGLAEASYNEQFF.